These 2 T cell receptor beta chains originate from one sample sequenced in a study of glioma-infiltrating T cells. The iRepertoire nested amplicon-rescue multiplex PCR amplified TCR alpha and beta CDR3s from RNA. MiXCR was run by TCRdb on the multiplex PCR reads, yielding one entry per CDR3 protein. The profile shows about 130,000 distinct CDR3 sequences, approximately 24% of them singletons. Sequenced: glioma tissue, nonneoplastic brain tissue, or PBMCs (not recorded which). The source of these receptors is a human donor with low-grade glioma or glioblastoma, undergoing nonglioma brain surgery, or in good health (not recorded which).

CDR3 in DNA: TGTGCCAGCAGCTTAGTGGACGGGCAAGAGACCCAGTACTTC. Its protein is CASSLVDGQETQYF. The gene calls are TRBV7-2 and TRBJ2-5, with D unclear. This CDR3 comprises 14 residues. The germline gives CDR1 SGHTA, CDR2 FQGNSA. Trimming took 1 base from V and 2 from J, leaving 8 bases between them. The complete variable domain, with remaining parts taken from reference TRBV7-2 and TRBJ2-5, reads GAGVSQSPSNKVTEKGKDVELRCDPISGHTALYWYRQSLGQGLEFLIYFQGNSAPDKSGLPSDRFSAERTGGSVSTLTIQRTQQEDSAVYLCASSLVDGQETQYFGPGTRLLVL.

This clonotype appeared a few times. The chain has TRBV7-2 and TRBJ1-1; a possible D gene is TRBD1 (5 bases). Germline V CDR1 and CDR2: SGHTA, FQGNSA. The CDR3 totals 15 residues. Trimming left V 3 bases short and J 4 bases short, with 15 bases between. The CDR3 bases are TGTGCCAGCAGCTTCTCTTCGGGGGAGGGCACTGAAGCTTTCTTT. Residues: CASSFSSGEGTEAFF.